This TCR beta chain was sequenced for a study of blood T cells in healthy people across ages. General study results and limits: The long-lived group displayed more naive CD4+ cells, plus higher diversity, than the aged donors did. The authors considered diversity estimates from one million T cells to be underestimates.

In regard to this clonotype: The antigen remains undetermined.

After removal of 2 bases from V and 9 bases from J, the junction contained 11 bases not matched to a gene. The CDR3 has 17 residues. CDR1 is MNHEY and CDR2 is SVGAGI in the germline V gene. Per sample, at least 5 micrograms of total RNA were extracted. Next came a second PCR, run for roughly 7 to 12 cycles, which used a sample-barcoded 5' primer along with a J-beta primer mix. Every single cDNA molecule received a tag from a template-switch adaptor with 12 random nucleotides. Using its own MiXCR run on the 5' RACE reads, TCRdb lists one record per CDR3 protein. Of 600,000 to 850,000 distinct CDR3 sequences listed, 43% are singletons.

The sequenced sample was blood. The clonotype originates from a woman aged 55-69 years in good health. The chain couples TRBV6-5 to TRBJ2-2; 11 positions match TRBD2. The CDR3 here is CASSYAPRLAGGRELFF. DNA for the CDR3: TGTGCCAGCAGTTACGCCCCCCGGCTAGCGGGGGGCCGGGAGCTGTTTTTT.